Sequencing of this T cell receptor beta chain was carried out in a study of cytomegalovirus exposure and HLA in healthy donors. Findings of the study overall: It was reported in a later analysis that an Asian-associated ancestry cluster showed fewer N-insertions than the 666-donor mean. Accurate predictions that matched the HLA-A and HLA-B alleles of most subjects were reportedly made from TCR beta sequences. Several of the most significant clusters were apparently associated with common viral pathogens in a later analysis.

The germline V and J ends were trimmed by 0 bases and 2 bases, with 5 bases remaining between them. Germline V lookup: CDR1 GTSNPN, CDR2 SVGIG (reference sequence). The CDR3 consists of 12 residues. 13 Jbeta primers and 60 Vbeta primers were used for the PCR. Libraries were prepared by immunoSEQ multiplex PCR; TCRdb keeps only in-frame clonotypes and omits some of them. The sample carries about 120,000 clones, 15% to 20% recorded once. As for this clone: Its specificity is unknown.

The TCR was taken from a female donor in good health and CMV-seropositive. The sample was PBMCs. V and J are TRBV30 and TRBJ2-7; TRBD1 is a possible D gene (5 bases). CDR3 region: CAWSVDTYEQYF. The CDR3, as DNA: TGTGCCTGGAGTGTGGACACCTACGAGCAGTACTTC.